This TCR beta chain came from a study of post-analysis software for immune sequencing data. As for this clonotype: The antigen is unknown.

The ends were cut back, 2 bases at V and 6 bases at J, with 17 bases in the middle. The V gene's germline CDR1 is ENHRY and CDR2 SYGVKD. The CDR3 covers 16 residues. General observations from the study: Five TRBV segments occurring more often in patients than controls included TRBV5-6, TRBV5-1 and TRBV20-1. When the samples were clustered directly with F measure, those that had been prepared in the same batch showed strong co-clustering. Those with multiple sclerosis, the patient group, showed significantly lower normalized Chao1 diversity than controls.

Unique molecular identifiers had been added to the TCR beta cDNA libraries. cDNA molecules numbering some 500,000 came from roughly 1.1 to 9.2 million T cells. TCRdb reanalysed the PCR reads using MiXCR and keeps one entry per CDR3 protein. The sample lists approximately 630,000 distinct CDR3 sequences, approximately 60% occurring once. The genes are TRBV10-3 and TRBJ2-1; D tentatively reads TRBD1 or TRBD2 (6 bases each). The sample comprised blood. The receptor was derived from a girl aged 2 to 10 with multiple sclerosis. Here the CDR3 DNA reads TGTGCCATCAGTGAGAATGTGGGGGGCTTGTCCAATGAGCAGTTCTTC. Its protein is CAISENVGGLSNEQFF.